Presented here are 16 T cell receptor beta chains from one specimen sequenced in a study of T-cell reconstitution after alpha-beta-depleted transplantation in children. For TCRbeta, the library was prepared with unique molecular identifiers. TCRdb re-derived calls from the PCR reads in MiXCR, one entry per CDR3 protein. This table has about 610,000 distinct CDR3 sequences, about 10% appearing once. The material was PBMCs from the stem cell graft donor, obtained from the stem cell graft. The source is a human donor who donated a stem cell graft to a child with acute myeloid leukemia.

This sequence joins TRBV20-1 and TRBJ2-5; D might be TRBD1 or TRBD2, each matching 5 bases. CDR1 is DFQATT, CDR2 SNEGSKA, per germline (reference sequence). This CDR3 has 15 amino acids. Trimming shortened V by 3 bases and J by 4 bases, and 18 bases separated the two germline ends. CDR3 loop: CSASHLGPRGETQYF. The CDR3 DNA is TGCAGTGCTAGTCATCTAGGCCCGAGGGGAGAGACCCAGTACTTC.

This clonotype has more than one count but fewer than ten. The V and J genes are TRBV20-1 and TRBJ2-5; 7 bases fit TRBD1. Unmatched junction bases numbered 8, after V lost 6 bases and J lost 7 bases. From germline, CDR1 is DFQATT and CDR2 SNEGSKA (reference sequence). The length of the CDR3 is 12 residues. CDR3 residues: CSANRGQVTQYF. For the CDR3, the DNA is TGCAGTGCCAACCGCGGACAGGTGACCCAGTACTTC.

There are a few counts of this clonotype. The V gene is TRBV30, the J gene TRBJ1-3; D perhaps matches TRBD1 (5 bases). This CDR3 comprises 14 residues. The V and J ends lost 3 bases and 0 bases respectively, with 9 bases between them. The germline V gene encodes CDR1 GTSNPN and CDR2 SVGIG (reference sequence). DNA for the CDR3: TGTGCCTGGAGCAAGGGACGCTCTGGAAACACCATATATTTT. This codes for CAWSKGRSGNTIYF.

A few counts support this clonotype. This rearrangement joins TRBV5-1 to TRBJ2-1; TRBD2 is a possible D gene (6 bases). This CDR3 is 16 amino acids long. From germline, CDR1 is SGHRS and CDR2 YFSETQ. The V end was cut by 4 bases, the J end by 8 bases, with 22 bases between. This CDR3 reads CASSPSGTPSGHEQFF. CDR3 bases: TGCGCCAGCAGCCCCTCCGGGACTCCCAGTGGGCATGAGCAGTTCTTC.

This clonotype has just a few counts. The V call is TRBV4-3, the J call TRBJ2-2; D gene uncertain. CDR1 and CDR2 (germline): LGHNA, YSLEER. Between the trimmed V and J ends, which lost 2 bases and 6 bases, there was a span of 7 bases. The CDR3 loop spans 13 amino acids. CDR3 protein: CASSQFRAGELFF. DNA of the CDR3: TGCGCCAGCAGCCAATTCCGGGCCGGGGAGCTGTTTTTT.

The chain employs TRBV25-1 and TRBJ2-2, with TRBD2 identical over 9 bases. This CDR3 region has 15 residues. The V segment lost 4 bases and the J segment 7 bases; nucleotides outside the gene matches: 7. Per germline, CDR1 MGHDK and CDR2 SYGVNS. The CDR3 sequence is CASSVRGRAGGELFF. CDR3 DNA sequence: TGTGCCAGCAGTGTTCGCGGGAGGGCAGGCGGGGAGCTGTTTTTT.

This sequence joins TRBV4-2 and TRBJ1-2, with D possibly being TRBD1 (6 bases). The CDR3 is made up of 14 amino acids. The V and J ends lost 3 bases and 8 bases respectively, with 16 bases between them. The germline V gene has CDR1 LGHNA and CDR2 YNFKEQ. Here the CDR3 DNA reads TGTGCCAGCAGCCAGGACAGCGGTTCCAACGGCTACACCTTC. This encodes CASSQDSGSNGYTF.

This clonotype was counted a few times. The chain carries TRBV6-1 and TRBJ2-2, with D possibly matching TRBD1 (6 bases). Per germline, CDR1 MNHNS and CDR2 SASEGT. The ends were cut back, 7 bases at V and 4 bases at J, with 13 bases in the middle. The CDR3 runs to 14 residues. The CDR3 DNA reads as TGTGCCAGCAACCGAAGGGGGATCACCGGGGAGCTGTTTTTT. Translated: CASNRRGITGELFF.

This clonotype was seen many times. The chain uses TRBV7-3 and TRBJ2-6; possible D gene TRBD1, 6 bases. This CDR3 has 15 amino acids. From germline, CDR1 is SGHTA and CDR2 FQGTGA. Trimming removed 8 bases from V and 0 bases from J, with 11 bases in between. The CDR3 DNA reads as TGTGCCAGCTCCCTGACAGGCTCTGGGGCCAACGTCCTGACTTTC. Protein product: CASSLTGSGANVLTF.

This clonotype was observed a few times. This rearrangement joins TRBV5-1 to TRBJ1-2; D gene uncertain. This CDR3 is built from 13 residues. Trimming removed 3 bases at V and 4 bases at J, with 10 bases between. CDR1 is SGHRS, CDR2 YFSETQ, per germline. CDR3 DNA sequence: TGCGCCAGCAGCTCCGGGTCCCCCTATGGCTACACCTTC. Amino acid sequence: CASSSGSPYGYTF.

This clonotype was seen a few times. The rearrangement links TRBV29-1 to TRBJ2-1; 13 bases align to TRBD2. V gave up 5 bases and J gave up 7 bases; unmatched junction bases: 5. Germline CDR1 and CDR2: SQVTM and ANQGSEA. The CDR3 sequence is 14 residues long. The CDR3 loop reads CSVPWTSGRNEQFF. CDR3 DNA: TGCAGCGTTCCCTGGACTAGCGGGAGAAATGAGCAGTTCTTC.

This clonotype was seen once. DNA of the CDR3: TGCGCCAGCAGCCTCGGACAGGGGTGGGATGAGCAGTTCTTC. This encodes CASSLGQGWDEQFF. The chain uses TRBV5-1 and TRBJ2-1; 9 positions agree with TRBD1. Germline V CDR1 and CDR2: SGHRS, YFSETQ. After removal of 4 bases from V and 8 bases from J, the junction contained 7 bases not matched to a gene. The CDR3 spans 14 residues.

The table lists this clonotype with a few counts. The chain carries TRBV20-1 and TRBJ1-1, with D unresolved. Germline-derived CDR1 and CDR2 are DFQATT and SNEGSKA (reference sequence). Trimming took 3 bases from V and 1 from J, leaving 12 bases between them. The CDR3 covers 14 residues. The CDR3 DNA reads as TGCAGTGCTAGTCCCTCCGACAAGAACACTGAAGCTTTCTTT. Protein sequence: CSASPSDKNTEAFF.

The rearrangement joins TRBV5-6 to TRBJ2-2; D might be TRBD1 or TRBD2, each matching 6 bases. This CDR3 is 16 amino acids long. Trimming took off 3 bases at V and 2 bases at J, with 14 bases between the two ends. CDR1 SGHDT and CDR2 YYEEEE come from the germline V gene. This chain's CDR3 is CASSWRVGGNTGELFF. As DNA, the CDR3 is TGTGCCAGCAGCTGGAGGGTAGGGGGAAACACCGGGGAGCTGTTTTTT.

The chain links TRBV6-1 to TRBJ2-5; possibly TRBD2 for D (6 bases). With 2 bases removed from V and 5 bases from J, the gap between germline ends came to 12 bases. Germline values: CDR1 MNHNS, CDR2 SASEGT. This CDR3 is 14 amino acids long. The CDR3 loop reads CASSEQAGSETQYF. CDR3 DNA: TGTGCCAGCAGTGAACAAGCGGGCAGCGAGACCCAGTACTTC.

This clonotype was counted only a few times. The V call is TRBV3-1, the J call TRBJ1-5; D uncertain. Trimming pared 2 bases from V and 6 bases from J, leaving 8 bases between. Germline loops: CDR1 LGHDT, CDR2 YNNKEL (reference sequence). CDR3 length: 13 residues. This CDR3 reads CASSQQPGQPQHF. The CDR3 nucleotides read TGTGCCAGCAGCCAACAGCCGGGTCAGCCCCAGCATTTT.